The sequence of this T cell receptor (beta chain) was determined in a study of blood T cell repertoires in COVID-19 (dated by TCRdb to the early 2020s). About the study as a whole: Collaborator samples came from the United States, Italy and Spain and covered acute and convalescent phases of COVID-19. The prospective study material was composed of cDNA or gDNA derived from T cells, B-cell-depleted T cells, or PBMCs. Deeply sampled blood TCRbeta repertoires from subjects exposed to, actively infected with, or recovered from COVID-19 were included in the dataset. A freely available public database, intended as a resource for researchers studying the immune response to SARS-CoV-2, is where the repertoires were released. The samples were drawn from two sources: the first 160 participants of the ongoing ImmuneRACE study, and over 1,000 subjects contributed by 6 global collaborators. The sample metadata nearly always contained a de-identified subject ID, COVID-19 status, age in years and sex. HLA class I and class II types, where available, came from metadata supplied by the sample provider rather than from assay-based typing.

Regarding this clone: Its cognate antigen has yet to be identified. No much larger clone is present one base from it, and per-base qualities are unavailable.

The germline V gene (reference sequence) provides CDR1 GTSNPN and CDR2 SVGIG. The CDR3 starts with the cysteine, ends with the phenylalanine, and has 13 residues. Only CDR3 DNA remains: 39 bases, in frame from the first base. V and J are truncated by 1 base and 0 bases respectively, leaving an intervening sequence of 6 bases. Paper-wide results and their limitations: How much clinical and demographic metadata was included differed by source and by participant, and the metadata was provided uncurated.

One collaborating source in Seattle enrolled patients during active infection and followed them longitudinally through the course of disease. The collaborating institutions used their own protocols to collect whole blood in K2EDTA tubes. For TCRbeta analysis, collaborators shipped samples in one of three forms: frozen whole blood, isolated PBMCs, or DNA extracted from either of those sample types. TCRbeta CDR3 regions were amplified from genomic DNA by means of the immunoSEQ Assay, a bias-controlled multiplex PCR. On the authors' methods: Nucleated cell counts per sample were estimated from amplification of reference gene primers within the assay. To quantify the absolute abundance of each unique TCRbeta CDR3 rearrangement, sequence reads were collapsed and filtered. For each sample, productive Simpson clonality was calculated by taking the square root of Simpson's diversity index across productive rearrangements. Entries here come from immuneACCESS through TCRdb and include only in-frame sequences with V and J called. Some clones fail to appear in such tables; in the studies checked, an unresolved V gene covers under half of the shortfall, and the cause of the remainder is unknown. V, J and clone size reflect that table, while D and trimming were determined from the DNA. The sample records under 65,000 clones, 87% of which are singletons. The ten largest clonotypes hold around 23% of the sample.

The TCR originated in a woman aged 80 or older with COVID-19, enrolled during active disease. The sequence links TRBV30 to TRBJ2-5; TRBD2 could be the D gene, as 5 bases match. Sequencing was carried out using peripheral blood. The bases read TGTGCCTGGAGTGCGGGGTACCAAGAGACCCAGTACTTC. The translation is CAWSAGYQETQYF. Beyond the CDR3, the reference TRBV30 and TRBJ2-5 genes provide the residues; the full variable domain reads: SQTIHQWPATLVQPVGSPLSLECTVEGTSNPNLYWYRQAAGRGLQLLFYSVGIGQISSEVPQNLSASRPQDRQFILSSKKLLLSDSGFYLCAWSAGYQETQYFGPGTRLLVL.